This entry features one TCR beta chain sequence. Its matching antigen is unknown. Assay used: immunoSEQ multiplex PCR; TCRdb lists only in-frame clones, some missing. The repertoire consists of 50,000 to 65,000 clones, with roughly 71% occurring once and the leading ten covering roughly 45%. This record belongs to a study of cytotoxic CD8 clonotypes in ibrutinib-treated CLL. Study-wide context: Mean productive templates were roughly 280,000; mean productive rearrangements were around 86,000. Study-level results: Public clonotypes proved infrequent, and on treatment they shrank or remained steady.

The sample consisted of PBMCs, taken after 12 months of ibrutinib treatment. The sequence derives from a human donor with chronic lymphocytic leukemia.

The CDR3 DNA sequence: TGCAGTGCTAGAGGAGCCTATGGCTACACCTTC. Amino acids: CSARGAYGYTF. The chain uses TRBV20-1 and TRBJ1-2; no definite D call. From germline, CDR1 is DFQATT and CDR2 SNEGSKA (reference sequence). This CDR3 contains 11 residues. The germline V and J ends were trimmed by 1 base and 4 bases, with 4 bases remaining between them.